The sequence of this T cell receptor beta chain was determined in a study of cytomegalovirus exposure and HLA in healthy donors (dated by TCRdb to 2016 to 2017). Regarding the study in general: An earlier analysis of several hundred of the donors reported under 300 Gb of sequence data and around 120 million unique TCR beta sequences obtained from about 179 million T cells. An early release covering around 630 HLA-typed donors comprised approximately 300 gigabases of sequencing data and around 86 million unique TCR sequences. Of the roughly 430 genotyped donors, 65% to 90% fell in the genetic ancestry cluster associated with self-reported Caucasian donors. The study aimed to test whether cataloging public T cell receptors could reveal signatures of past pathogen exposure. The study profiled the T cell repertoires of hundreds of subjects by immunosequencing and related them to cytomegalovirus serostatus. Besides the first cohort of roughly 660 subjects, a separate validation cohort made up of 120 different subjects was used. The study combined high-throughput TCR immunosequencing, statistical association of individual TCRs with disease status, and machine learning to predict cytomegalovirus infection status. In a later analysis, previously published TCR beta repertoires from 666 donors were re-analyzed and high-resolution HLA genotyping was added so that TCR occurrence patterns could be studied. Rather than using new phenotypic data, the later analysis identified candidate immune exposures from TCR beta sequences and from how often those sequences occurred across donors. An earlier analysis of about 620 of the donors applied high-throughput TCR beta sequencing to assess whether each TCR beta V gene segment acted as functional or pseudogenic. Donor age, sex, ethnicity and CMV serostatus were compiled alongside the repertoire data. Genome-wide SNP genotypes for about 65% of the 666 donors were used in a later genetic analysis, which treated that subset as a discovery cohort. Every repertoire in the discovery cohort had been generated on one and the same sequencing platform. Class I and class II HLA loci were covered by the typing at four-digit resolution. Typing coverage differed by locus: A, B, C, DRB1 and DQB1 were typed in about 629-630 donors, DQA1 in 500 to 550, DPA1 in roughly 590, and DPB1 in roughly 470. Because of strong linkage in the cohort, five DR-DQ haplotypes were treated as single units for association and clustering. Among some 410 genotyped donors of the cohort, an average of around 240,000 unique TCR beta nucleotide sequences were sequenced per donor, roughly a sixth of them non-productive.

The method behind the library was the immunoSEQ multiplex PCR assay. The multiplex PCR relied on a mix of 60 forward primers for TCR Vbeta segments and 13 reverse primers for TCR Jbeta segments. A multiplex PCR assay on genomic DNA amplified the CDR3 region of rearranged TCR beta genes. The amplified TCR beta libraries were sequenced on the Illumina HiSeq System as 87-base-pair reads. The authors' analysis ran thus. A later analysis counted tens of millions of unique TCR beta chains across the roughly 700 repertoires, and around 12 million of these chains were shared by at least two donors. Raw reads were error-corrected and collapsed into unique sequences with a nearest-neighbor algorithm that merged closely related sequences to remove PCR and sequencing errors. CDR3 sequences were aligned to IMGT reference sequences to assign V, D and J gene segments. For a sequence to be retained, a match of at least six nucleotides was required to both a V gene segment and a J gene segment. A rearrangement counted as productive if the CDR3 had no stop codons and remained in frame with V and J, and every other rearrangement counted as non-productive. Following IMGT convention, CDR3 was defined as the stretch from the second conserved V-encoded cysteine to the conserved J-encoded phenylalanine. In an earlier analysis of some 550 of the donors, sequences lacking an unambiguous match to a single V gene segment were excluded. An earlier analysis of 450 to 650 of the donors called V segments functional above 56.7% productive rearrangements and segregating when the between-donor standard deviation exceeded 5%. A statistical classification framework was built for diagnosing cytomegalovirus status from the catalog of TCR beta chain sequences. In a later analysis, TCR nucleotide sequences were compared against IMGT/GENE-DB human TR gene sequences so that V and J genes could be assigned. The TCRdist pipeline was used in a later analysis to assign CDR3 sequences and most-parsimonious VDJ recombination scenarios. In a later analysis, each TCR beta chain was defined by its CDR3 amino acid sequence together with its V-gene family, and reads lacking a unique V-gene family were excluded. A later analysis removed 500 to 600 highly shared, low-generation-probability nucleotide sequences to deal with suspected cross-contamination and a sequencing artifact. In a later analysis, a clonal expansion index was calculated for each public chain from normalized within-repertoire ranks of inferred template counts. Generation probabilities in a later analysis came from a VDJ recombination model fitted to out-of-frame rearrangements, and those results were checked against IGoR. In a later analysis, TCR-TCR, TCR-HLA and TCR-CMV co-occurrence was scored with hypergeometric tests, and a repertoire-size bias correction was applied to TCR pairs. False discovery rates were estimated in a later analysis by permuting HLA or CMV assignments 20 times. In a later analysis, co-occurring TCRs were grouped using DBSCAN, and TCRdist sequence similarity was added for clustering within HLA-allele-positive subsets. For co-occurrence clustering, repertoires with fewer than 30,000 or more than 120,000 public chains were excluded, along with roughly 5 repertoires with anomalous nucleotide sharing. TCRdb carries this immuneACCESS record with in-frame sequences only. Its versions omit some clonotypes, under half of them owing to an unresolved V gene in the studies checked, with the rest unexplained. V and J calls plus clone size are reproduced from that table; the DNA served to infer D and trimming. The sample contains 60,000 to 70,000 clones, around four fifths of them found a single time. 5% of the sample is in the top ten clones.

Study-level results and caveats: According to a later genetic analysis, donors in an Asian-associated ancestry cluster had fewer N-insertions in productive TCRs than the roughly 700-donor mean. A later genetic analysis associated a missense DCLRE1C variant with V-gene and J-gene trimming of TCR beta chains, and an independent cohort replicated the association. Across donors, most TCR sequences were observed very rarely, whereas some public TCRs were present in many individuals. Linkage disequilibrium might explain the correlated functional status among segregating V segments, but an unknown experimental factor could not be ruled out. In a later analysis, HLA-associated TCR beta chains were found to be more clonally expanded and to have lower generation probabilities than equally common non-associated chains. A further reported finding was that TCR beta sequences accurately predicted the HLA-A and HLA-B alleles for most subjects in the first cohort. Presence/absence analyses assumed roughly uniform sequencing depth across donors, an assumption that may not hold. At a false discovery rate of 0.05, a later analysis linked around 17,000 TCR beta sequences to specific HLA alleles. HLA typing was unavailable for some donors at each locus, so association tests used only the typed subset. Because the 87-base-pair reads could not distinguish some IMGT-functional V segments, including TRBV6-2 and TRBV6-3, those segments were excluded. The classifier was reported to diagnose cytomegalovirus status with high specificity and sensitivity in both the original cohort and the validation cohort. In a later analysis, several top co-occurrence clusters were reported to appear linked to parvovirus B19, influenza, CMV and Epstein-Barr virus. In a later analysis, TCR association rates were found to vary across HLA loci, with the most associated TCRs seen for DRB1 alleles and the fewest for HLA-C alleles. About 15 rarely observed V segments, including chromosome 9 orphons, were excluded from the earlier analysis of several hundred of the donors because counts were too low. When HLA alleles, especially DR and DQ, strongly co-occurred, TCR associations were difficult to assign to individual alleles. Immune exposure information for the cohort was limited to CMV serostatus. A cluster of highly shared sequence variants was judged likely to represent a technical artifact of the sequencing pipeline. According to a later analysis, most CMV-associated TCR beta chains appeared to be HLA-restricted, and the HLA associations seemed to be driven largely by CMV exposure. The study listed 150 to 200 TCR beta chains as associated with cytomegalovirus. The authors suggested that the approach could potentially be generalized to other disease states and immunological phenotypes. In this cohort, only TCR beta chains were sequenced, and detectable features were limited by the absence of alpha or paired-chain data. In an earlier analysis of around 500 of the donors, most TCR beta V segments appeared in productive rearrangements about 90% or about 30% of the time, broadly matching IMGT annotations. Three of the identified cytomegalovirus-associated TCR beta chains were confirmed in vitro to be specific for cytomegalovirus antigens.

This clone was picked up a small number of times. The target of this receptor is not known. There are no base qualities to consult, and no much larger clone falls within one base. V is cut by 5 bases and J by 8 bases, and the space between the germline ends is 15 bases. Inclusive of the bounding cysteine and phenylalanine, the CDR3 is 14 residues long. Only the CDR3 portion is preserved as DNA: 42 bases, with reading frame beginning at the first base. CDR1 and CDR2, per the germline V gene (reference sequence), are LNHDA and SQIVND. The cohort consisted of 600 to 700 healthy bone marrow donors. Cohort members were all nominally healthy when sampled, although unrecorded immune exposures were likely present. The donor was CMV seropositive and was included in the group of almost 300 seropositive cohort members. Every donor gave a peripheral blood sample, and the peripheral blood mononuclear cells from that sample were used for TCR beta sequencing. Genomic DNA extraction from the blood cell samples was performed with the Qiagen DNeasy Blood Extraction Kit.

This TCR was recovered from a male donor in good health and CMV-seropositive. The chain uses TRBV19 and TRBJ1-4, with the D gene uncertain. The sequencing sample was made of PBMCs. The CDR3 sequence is CASSLTVGREKLFF. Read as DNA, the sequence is TGTGCCAGTAGTTTGACGGTCGGGAGAGAAAAACTGTTTTTT.